Following are 5 T cell receptor beta chains from one sample sequenced in a study of CD8+ T cells in alopecia areata. The treatment denotes: oral pan-JAK inhibitor, 5-10 mg twice daily. RNA was extracted and reverse transcribed into cDNA as the sequencing template. Repertoires were generated with immunoSEQ multiplex PCR, while TCRdb's copy carries only in-frame clones and drops some. The table has around 200,000 clones, roughly 64% seen once. Sequencing was performed on CD8+ T cells sorted from blood, taken at week 24, from a patient treated with tofacitinib. The receptors were sampled from a human donor with alopecia areata.

V usage is TRBV15 and J usage is TRBJ2-2, with 10 positions matching TRBD1. The CDR3 is 16 residues long. Trimming cost V 6 bases and J 6 bases; bases outside gene matches: 10. Per germline, CDR1 LNHNV and CDR2 YYDKDF (reference sequence). For the CDR3, the DNA is TGTGCCACCAGTCCGACCGGGACAGGGGCCTCCGGGGAGCTGTTTTTT. As protein: CATSPTGTGASGELFF.

This clone was observed a few times. The gene calls are TRBV30 and TRBJ2-5, with D uncertain. This CDR3 comprises 11 residues. Trimming removed 2 bases at V and 5 bases at J, with 6 bases between. Germline V gene lookup returns CDR1 GTSNPN and CDR2 SVGIG (reference sequence). The CDR3 DNA reads TGTGCCTGGAGTTCGGGTGAGACCCAGTACTTC. This encodes CAWSSGETQYF.

This chain links TRBV15 with TRBJ1-2; 9 nucleotides agree with TRBD1. The germline V gene encodes CDR1 LNHNV and CDR2 YYDKDF (reference sequence). This CDR3 is 15 amino acids long. V was pared by 5 bases and J by 2 bases, with 6 bases of the junction left unmatched. The CDR3 sequence is CATSAGTGRNYGYTF. CDR3 nucleotides: TGTGCCACCAGCGCCGGGACAGGGCGAAACTATGGCTACACCTTC.

This clone was found a few times. The gene calls are TRBV6-5 and TRBJ2-3, with a weak D call TRBD1 (5 bases). Germline V gene lookup returns CDR1 MNHEY and CDR2 SVGAGI. This CDR3 has 14 amino acids. V gave up 5 bases and J gave up 0 bases, with 9 bases separating them. In DNA form, the CDR3 reads TGTGCCAGCAGTCAAGGGGCTAGCACAGATACGCAGTATTTT. This sequence encodes CASSQGASTDTQYF.

This clone was seen a few times. J is TRBJ2-7 and V is TRBV7-2, with D possibly being TRBD2 (6 bases). Per germline, CDR1 SGHTA and CDR2 FQGNSA. V lost 9 bases, J lost 7 bases, and 16 bases lay in between. The CDR3 spans 12 residues. The CDR3 nucleotides read TGTGCCAGTTGCGATGGAGGGGCAGAGCAGTACTTC. Its translation: CASCDGGAEQYF.